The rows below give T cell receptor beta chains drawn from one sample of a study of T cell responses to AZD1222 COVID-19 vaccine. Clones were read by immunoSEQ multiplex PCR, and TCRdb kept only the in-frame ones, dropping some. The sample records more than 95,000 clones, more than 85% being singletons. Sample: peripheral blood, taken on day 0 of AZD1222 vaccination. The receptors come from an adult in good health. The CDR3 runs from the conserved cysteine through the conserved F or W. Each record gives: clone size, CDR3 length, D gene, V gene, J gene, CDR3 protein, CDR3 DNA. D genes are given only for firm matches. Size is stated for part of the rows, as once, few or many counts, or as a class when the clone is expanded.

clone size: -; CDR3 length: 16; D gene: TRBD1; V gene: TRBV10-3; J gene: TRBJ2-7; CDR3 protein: CAISDPRQGATYEQYF; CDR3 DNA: TGTGCCATCTCAGATCCTAGACAGGGGGCTACCTACGAGCAGTACTTC
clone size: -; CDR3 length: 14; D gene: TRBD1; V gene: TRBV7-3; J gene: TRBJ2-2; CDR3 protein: CASSSTGATGELFF; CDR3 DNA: TGTGCCAGCAGCTCCACAGGGGCCACCGGGGAGCTGTTTTTT
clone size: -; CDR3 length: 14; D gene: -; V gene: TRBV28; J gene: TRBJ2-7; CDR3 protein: CASTTPARTYEQYF; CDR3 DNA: TGTGCCAGCACCACGCCGGCCAGGACCTACGAGCAGTACTTC
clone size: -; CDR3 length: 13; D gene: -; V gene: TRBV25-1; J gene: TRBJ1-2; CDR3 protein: CASSEGEGYGYTF; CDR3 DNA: TGTGCCAGCAGTGAGGGAGAGGGCTATGGCTACACCTTC
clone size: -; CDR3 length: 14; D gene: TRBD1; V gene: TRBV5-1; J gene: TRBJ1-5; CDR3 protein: CASSSPGGWQPQHF; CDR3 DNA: TGCGCCAGCAGCTCCCCAGGGGGCTGGCAGCCCCAGCATTTT
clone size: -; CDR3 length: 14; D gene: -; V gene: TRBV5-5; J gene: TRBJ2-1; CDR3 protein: CASTLDPGYNEQFF; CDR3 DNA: TGTGCCAGCACCTTGGATCCGGGATACAATGAGCAGTTCTTC
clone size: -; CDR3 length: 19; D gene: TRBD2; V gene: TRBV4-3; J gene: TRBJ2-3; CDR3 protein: CASSQEAASGRAEADTQYF; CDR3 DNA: TGCGCCAGCAGCCAAGAAGCAGCTAGCGGGAGGGCCGAGGCAGATACGCAGTATTTT
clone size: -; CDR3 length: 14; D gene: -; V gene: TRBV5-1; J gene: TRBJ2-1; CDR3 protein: CATRGGVVGNEQFF; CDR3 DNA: TGCGCCACCCGGGGTGGGGTCGTAGGCAATGAGCAGTTCTTC
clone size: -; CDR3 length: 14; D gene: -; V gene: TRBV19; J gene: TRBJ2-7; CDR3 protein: CASSIDSFSSEQYF; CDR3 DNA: TGTGCCAGTAGTATAGATAGTTTCAGCTCCGAGCAGTACTTC
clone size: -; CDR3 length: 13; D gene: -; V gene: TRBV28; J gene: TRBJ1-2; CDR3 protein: CASLPAWTYGYTF; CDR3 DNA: TGTGCCAGCCTCCCTGCGTGGACCTATGGCTACACCTTC
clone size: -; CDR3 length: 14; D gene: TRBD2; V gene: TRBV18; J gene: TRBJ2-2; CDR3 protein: CASSPLAAVGELFF; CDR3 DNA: TGTGCCAGCTCACCGCTAGCGGCAGTCGGGGAGCTGTTTTTT
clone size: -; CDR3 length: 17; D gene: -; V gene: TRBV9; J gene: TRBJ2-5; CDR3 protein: CASSVGGTGGPAETQYF; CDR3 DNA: TGTGCCAGCAGCGTAGGTGGTACAGGTGGACCGGCGGAGACCCAGTACTTC
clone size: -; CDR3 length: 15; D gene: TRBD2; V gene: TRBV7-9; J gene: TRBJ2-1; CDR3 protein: CASSPPGGMFNEQFF; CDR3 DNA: TGTGCCAGCAGCCCCCCGGGGGGTATGTTCAATGAGCAGTTCTTC
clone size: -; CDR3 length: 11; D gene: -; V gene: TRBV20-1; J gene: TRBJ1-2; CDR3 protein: CSAPDTYGYTF; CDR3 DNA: TGCAGTGCTCCGGACACCTATGGCTACACCTTC
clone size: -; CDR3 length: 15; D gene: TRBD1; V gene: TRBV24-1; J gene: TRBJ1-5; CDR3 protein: CATSDRQGPDQPQHF; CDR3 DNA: TGTGCCACCAGTGATCGACAGGGGCCCGATCAGCCCCAGCATTTT
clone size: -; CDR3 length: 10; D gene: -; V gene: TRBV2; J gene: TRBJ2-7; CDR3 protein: CASMGGEQYF; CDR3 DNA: TGTGCCAGCATGGGGGGAGAGCAGTACTTC
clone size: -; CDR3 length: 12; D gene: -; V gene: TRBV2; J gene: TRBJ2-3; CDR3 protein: CASSESRDTQYF; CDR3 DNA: TGTGCCAGCAGTGAAAGTAGAGATACGCAGTATTTT
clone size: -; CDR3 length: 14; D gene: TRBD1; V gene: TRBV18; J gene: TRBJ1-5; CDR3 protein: CASSLRDRNQPQHF; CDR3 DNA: TGTGCCAGCTCACTCCGGGACAGAAATCAGCCCCAGCATTTT
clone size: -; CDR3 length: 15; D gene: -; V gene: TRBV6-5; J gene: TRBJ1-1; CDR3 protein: CASSLRRGPNTEAFF; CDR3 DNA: TGTGCCAGCAGTTTGAGGAGGGGACCGAACACTGAAGCTTTCTTT
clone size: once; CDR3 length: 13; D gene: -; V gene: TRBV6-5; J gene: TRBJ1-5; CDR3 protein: CASSWSDNQPQHF; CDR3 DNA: TGTGCCAGCAGTTGGTCAGACAATCAGCCCCAGCATTTT
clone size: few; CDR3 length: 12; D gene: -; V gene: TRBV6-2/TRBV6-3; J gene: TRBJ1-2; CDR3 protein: CASSPRQEGYTF; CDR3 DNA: TGTGCCAGCAGTCCAAGACAGGAGGGCTACACCTTC
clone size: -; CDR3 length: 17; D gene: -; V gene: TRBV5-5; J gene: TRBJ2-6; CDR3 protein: CASSLLAGGTGANVLTF; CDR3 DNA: TGTGCCAGCAGCTTGCTGGCAGGAGGGACTGGGGCCAACGTCCTGACTTTC
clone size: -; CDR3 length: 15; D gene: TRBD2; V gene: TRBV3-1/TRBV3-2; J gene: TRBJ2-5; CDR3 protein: CASRRLAGQQETQYF; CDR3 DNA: TGTGCCAGCAGGCGACTAGCGGGACAACAAGAGACCCAGTACTTC
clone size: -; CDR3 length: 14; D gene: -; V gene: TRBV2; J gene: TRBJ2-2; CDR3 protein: CASRGMMGTGELFF; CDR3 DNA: TGTGCCAGCAGGGGCATGATGGGGACCGGGGAGCTGTTTTTT
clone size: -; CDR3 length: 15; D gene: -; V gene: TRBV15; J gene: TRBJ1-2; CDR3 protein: CATSRDGLGSDGYTF; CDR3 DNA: TGTGCCACCAGCAGAGACGGCCTAGGATCGGATGGCTACACCTTC
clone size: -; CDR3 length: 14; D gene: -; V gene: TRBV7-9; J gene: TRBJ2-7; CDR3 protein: CASTFSTPQGEQYF; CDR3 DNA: TGTGCCAGCACCTTTTCCACCCCACAGGGAGAGCAGTACTTC
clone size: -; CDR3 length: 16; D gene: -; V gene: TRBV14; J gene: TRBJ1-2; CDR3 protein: CASSQDGQGRGYGYTF; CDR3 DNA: TGTGCCAGCAGCCAAGATGGTCAAGGACGGGGCTATGGCTACACCTTC
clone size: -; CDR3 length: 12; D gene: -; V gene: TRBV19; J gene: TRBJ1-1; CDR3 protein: CASSGRHTEAFF; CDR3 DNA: TGTGCCAGTAGTGGACGGCACACTGAAGCTTTCTTT
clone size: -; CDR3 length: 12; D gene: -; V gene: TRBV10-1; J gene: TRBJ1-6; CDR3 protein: CASSGDNSPLHF; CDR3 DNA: TGCGCCAGCAGTGGGGATAATTCACCCCTCCACTTT
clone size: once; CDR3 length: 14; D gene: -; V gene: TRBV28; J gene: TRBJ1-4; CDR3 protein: CASTSFATNEKLFF; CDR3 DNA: TGTGCCAGCACTTCTTTTGCAACTAATGAAAAACTGTTTTTT
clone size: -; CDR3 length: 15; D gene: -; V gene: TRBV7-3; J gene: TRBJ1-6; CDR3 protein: CASSLGVGSNSPLHF; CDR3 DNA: TGTGCCAGCAGCCTGGGAGTAGGGTCCAATTCACCCCTCCACTTT
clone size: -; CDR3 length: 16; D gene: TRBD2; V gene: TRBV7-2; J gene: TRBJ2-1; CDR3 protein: CASSLVGTSGNNEQFF; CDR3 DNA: TGTGCCAGCAGCTTAGTAGGGACTAGCGGAAACAATGAGCAGTTCTTC
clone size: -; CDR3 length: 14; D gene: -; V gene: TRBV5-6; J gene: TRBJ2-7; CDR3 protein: CASSLGRALYEQYF; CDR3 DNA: TGTGCCAGCAGCTTGGGAAGGGCGCTGTACGAGCAGTACTTC
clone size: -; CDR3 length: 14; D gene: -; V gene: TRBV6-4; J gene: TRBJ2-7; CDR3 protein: CASSEGSESSEQYF; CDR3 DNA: TGTGCCAGCAGTGAGGGATCGGAGTCCTCCGAGCAGTACTTC
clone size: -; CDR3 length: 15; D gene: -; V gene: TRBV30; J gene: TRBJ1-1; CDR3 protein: CAWKGYQTPNTEAFF; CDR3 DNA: TGTGCCTGGAAAGGATACCAAACACCGAACACTGAAGCTTTCTTT
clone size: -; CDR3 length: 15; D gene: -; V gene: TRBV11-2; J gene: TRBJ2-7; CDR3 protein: CASSFPGPATYEQYF; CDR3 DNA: TGTGCCAGCAGCTTCCCGGGCCCGGCAACCTACGAGCAGTACTTC
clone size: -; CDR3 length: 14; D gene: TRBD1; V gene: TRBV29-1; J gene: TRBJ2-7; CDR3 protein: CSAKPGQGIHEQYF; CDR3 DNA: TGCAGCGCGAAGCCGGGACAGGGGATCCACGAGCAGTACTTC
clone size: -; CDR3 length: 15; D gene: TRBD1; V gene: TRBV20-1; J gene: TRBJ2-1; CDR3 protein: CSASSGTGSYNEQFF; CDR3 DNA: TGCAGTGCTAGTTCCGGGACAGGGTCCTACAATGAGCAGTTCTTC
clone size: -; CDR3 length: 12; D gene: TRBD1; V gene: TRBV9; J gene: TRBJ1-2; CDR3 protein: CASSRQGWGYTF; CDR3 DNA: TGTGCCAGCAGCCGACAGGGTTGGGGCTACACCTTC
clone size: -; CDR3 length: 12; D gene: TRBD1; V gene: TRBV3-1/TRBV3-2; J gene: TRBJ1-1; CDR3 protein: CASSQDRGRAFF; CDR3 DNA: TGTGCCAGCAGCCAAGACAGGGGGCGAGCTTTCTTT
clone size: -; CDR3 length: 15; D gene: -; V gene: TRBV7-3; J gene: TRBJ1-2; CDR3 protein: CASSLQQGIHYGYTF; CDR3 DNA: TGTGCCAGCAGCTTACAACAGGGCATACACTATGGCTACACCTTC
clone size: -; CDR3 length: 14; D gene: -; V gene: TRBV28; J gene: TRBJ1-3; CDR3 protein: CASRRPDSGNTIYF; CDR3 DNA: TGTGCCAGCAGAAGACCAGACTCTGGAAACACCATATATTTT
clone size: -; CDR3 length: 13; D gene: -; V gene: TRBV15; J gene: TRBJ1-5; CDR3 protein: CATSTDSNQPQHF; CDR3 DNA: TGTGCCACCAGCACCGATAGCAATCAGCCCCAGCATTTT
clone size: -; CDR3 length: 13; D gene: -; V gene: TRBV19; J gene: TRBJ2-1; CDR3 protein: CASSIGGLGEQFF; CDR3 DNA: TGTGCCAGTAGTATTGGAGGGCTCGGTGAGCAGTTCTTC
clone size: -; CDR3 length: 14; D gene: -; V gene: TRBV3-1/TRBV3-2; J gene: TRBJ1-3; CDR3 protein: CASSPRDSGNTIYF; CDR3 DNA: TGTGCCAGCAGCCCCCGCGATTCTGGAAACACCATATATTTT
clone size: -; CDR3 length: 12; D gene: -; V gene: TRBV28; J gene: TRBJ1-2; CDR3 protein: CASSQGRYGYTF; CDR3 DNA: TGTGCCAGCAGTCAGGGGAGATATGGCTACACCTTC
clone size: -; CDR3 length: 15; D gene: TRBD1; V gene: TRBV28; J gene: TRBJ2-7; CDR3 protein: CASRRRQGIAYEQYF; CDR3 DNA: TGTGCCAGCAGGAGGAGACAGGGGATTGCCTACGAGCAGTACTTC
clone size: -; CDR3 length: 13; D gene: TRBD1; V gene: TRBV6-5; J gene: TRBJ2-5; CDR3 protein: CASRSDREETQYF; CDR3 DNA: TGTGCCAGCAGATCGGACAGGGAAGAGACCCAGTACTTC
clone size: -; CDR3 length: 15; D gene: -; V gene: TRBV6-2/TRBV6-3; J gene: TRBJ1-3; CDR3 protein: CASSPAPGMGNTIYF; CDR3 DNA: TGTGCCAGCAGCCCCGCTCCGGGGATGGGAAACACCATATATTTT
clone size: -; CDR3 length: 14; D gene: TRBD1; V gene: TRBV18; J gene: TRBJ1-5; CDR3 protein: CASSQTGVGQPQHF; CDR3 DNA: TGTGCCAGCTCACAAACAGGGGTCGGGCAGCCCCAGCATTTT
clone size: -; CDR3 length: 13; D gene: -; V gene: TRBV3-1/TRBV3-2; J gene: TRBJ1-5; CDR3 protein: CASSPHKDQPQHF; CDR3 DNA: TGTGCCAGCAGCCCCCACAAGGATCAGCCCCAGCATTTT
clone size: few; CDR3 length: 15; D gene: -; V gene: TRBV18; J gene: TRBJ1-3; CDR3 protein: CASSVTDSSGNTIYF; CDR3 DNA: TGTGCCAGCTCAGTAACAGATAGCTCTGGAAACACCATATATTTT
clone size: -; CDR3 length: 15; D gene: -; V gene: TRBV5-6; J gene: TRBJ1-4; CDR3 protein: CASSRAPGFDEKLFF; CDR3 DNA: TGTGCCAGCAGCCGTGCCCCAGGGTTTGATGAAAAACTGTTTTTT
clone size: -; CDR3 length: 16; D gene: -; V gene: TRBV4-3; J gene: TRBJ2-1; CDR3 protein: CASSQGASSSYNEQFF; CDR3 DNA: TGCGCCAGCAGCCAGGGAGCGTCTAGCTCCTACAATGAGCAGTTCTTC